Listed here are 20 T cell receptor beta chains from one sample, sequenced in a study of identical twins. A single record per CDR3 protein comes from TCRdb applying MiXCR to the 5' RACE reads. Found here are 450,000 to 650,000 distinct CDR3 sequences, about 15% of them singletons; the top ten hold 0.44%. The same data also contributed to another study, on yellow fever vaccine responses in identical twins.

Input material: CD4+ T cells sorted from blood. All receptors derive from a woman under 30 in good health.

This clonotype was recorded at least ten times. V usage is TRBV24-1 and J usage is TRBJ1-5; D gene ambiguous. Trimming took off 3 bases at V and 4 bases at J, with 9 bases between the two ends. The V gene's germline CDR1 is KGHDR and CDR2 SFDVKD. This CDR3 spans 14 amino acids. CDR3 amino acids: CATSDRRINQPQHF. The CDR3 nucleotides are TGTGCCACCAGTGATCGACGGATAAATCAGCCCCAGCATTTT.

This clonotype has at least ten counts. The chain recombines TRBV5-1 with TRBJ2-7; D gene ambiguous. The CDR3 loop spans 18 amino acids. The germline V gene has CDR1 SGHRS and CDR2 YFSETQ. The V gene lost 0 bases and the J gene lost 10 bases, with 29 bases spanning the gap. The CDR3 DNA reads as TGCGCCAGCAGCTTGGCCGTCGTCATACCCCCATCACAAAGTACACAGTACGTC. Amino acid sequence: CASSLAVVIPPSQSTQYV.

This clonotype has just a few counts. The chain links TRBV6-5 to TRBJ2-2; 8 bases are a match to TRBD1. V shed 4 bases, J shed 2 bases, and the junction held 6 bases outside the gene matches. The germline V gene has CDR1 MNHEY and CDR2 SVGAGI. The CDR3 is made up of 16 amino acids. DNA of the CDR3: TGTGCCAGCAGTTCCTTCGGACAGGGTAACACCGGGGAGCTGTTTTTT. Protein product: CASSSFGQGNTGELFF.

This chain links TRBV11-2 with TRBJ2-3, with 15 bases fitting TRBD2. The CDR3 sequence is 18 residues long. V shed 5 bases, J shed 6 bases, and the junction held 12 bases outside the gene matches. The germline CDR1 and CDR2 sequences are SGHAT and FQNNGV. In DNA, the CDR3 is TGTGCCAGCAGCCTGGGTCTGGGACTAGCGGGAGGAGCCGATACGCAGTATTTT. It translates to CASSLGLGLAGGADTQYF.

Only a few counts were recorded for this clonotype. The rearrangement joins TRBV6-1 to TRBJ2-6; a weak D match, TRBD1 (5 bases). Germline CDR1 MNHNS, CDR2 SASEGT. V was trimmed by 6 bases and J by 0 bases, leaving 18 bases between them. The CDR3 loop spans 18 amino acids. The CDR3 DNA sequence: TGTGCCAGCAGGCTTTCCGATCCAGGGTTCTCTGGGGCCAACGTCCTGACTTTC. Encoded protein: CASRLSDPGFSGANVLTF.

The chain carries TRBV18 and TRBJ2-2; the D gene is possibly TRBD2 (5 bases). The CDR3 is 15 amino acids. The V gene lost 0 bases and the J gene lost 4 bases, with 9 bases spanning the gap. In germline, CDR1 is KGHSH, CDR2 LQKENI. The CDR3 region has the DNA TGTGCCAGCTCACCACCAACTAGTTTCACCGGGGAGCTGTTTTTT. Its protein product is CASSPPTSFTGELFF.

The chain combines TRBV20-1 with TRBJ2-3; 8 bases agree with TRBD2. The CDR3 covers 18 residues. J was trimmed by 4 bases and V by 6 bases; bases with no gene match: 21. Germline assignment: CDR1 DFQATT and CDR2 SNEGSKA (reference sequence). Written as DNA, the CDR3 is TGCAGTGCCCCCCAGACGAGCGGGGGCCGCACGTCTGCAGATACGCAGTATTTT. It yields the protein CSAPQTSGGRTSADTQYF.

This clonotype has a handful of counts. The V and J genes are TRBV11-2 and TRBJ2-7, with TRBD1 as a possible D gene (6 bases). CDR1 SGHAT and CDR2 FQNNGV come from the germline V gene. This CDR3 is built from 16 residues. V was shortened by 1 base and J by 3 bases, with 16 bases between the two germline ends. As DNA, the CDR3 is TGTGCCAGCAGCTTAGCCGGGACATCGGGGAGCTACGAGCAGTACGTC. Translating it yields CASSLAGTSGSYEQYV.

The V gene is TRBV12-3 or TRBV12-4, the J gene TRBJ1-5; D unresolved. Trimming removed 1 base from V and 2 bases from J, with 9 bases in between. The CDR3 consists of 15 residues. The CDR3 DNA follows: TGTGCCAGCAGTTTAGGAGGGCCGGGCAATCAGCCCCAGCATTTT. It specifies CASSLGGPGNQPQHF.

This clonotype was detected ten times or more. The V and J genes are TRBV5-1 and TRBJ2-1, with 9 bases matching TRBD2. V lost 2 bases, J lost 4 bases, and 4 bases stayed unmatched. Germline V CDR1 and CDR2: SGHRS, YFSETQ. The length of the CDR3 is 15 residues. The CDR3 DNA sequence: TGCGCCAGCAGCTTACTAGCGGGCTCGTACAATGAGCAGTTCTTC. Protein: CASSLLAGSYNEQFF.

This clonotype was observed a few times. CDR3 nucleotide sequence: TGTGCCACGGGGGTCGACAGGGCCAATTCACCCCTCCACTTT. It specifies CATGVDRANSPLHF. The V and J genes are TRBV27 and TRBJ1-6; 7 positions match TRBD1. Unmatched junction bases numbered 10, after V lost 10 bases and J lost 7 bases. The CDR3 length is 14 residues. From germline, CDR1 is MNHEY and CDR2 SMNVEV (reference sequence).

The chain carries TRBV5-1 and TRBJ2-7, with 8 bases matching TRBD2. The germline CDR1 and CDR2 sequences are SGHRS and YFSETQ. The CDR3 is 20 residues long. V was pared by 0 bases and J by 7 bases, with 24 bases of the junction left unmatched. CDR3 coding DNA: TGCGCCAGCAGCTTGGGGCCCCTGATTCCAGTAGCGGGACCGCAACTGGAGCAGTACTTC. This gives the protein CASSLGPLIPVAGPQLEQYF.

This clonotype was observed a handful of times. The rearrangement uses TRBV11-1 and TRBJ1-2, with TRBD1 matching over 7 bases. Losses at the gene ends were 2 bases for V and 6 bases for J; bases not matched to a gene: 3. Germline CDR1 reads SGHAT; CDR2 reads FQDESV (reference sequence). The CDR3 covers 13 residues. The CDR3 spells CASSLLGQDGYTF. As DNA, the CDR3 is TGTGCCAGCAGCTTACTCGGACAGGATGGCTACACCTTC. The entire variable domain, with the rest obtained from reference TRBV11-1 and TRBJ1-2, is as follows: EAEVAQSPRYKITEKSQAVAFWCDPISGHATLYWYRQILGQGPELLVQFQDESVVDDSQLPKDRFSAERLKGVDSTLKIQPAELGDSAMYLCASSLLGQDGYTFGSGTRLTVV.

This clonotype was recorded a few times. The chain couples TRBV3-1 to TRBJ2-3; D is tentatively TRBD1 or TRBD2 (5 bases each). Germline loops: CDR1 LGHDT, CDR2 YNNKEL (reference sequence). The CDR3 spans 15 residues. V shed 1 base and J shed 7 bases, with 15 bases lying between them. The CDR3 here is CASSQGGNFPHTQYF. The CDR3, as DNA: TGTGCCAGCAGCCAAGGGGGGAACTTCCCCCATACGCAGTATTTT.

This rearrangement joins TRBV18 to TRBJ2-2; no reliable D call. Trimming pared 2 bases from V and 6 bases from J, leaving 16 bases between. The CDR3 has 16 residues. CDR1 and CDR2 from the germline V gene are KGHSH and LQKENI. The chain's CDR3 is CASSPSTRTVAGELFF. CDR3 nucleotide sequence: TGTGCCAGCTCACCATCGACGAGAACCGTGGCCGGGGAGCTGTTTTTT. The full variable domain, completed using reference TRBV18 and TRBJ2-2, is NAGVMQNPRHLVRRRGQEARLRCSPMKGHSHVYWYRQLPEEGLKFMVYLQKENIIDESGMPKERFSAEFPKEGPSILRIQQVVRGDSAAYFCASSPSTRTVAGELFFGEGSRLTVL.

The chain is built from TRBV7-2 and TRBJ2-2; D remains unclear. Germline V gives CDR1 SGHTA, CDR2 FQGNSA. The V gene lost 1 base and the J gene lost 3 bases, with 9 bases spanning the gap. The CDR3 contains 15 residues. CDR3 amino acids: CASSLVPTHTGELFF. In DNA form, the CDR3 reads TGTGCCAGCAGCTTAGTCCCGACACACACCGGGGAGCTGTTTTTT.

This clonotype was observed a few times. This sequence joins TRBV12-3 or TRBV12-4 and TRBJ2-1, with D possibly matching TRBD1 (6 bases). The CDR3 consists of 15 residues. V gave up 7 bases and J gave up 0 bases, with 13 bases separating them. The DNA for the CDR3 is TGTGCCAGCAATCAAGACAGGAGCTCCTACAATGAGCAGTTCTTC. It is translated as CASNQDRSSYNEQFF.

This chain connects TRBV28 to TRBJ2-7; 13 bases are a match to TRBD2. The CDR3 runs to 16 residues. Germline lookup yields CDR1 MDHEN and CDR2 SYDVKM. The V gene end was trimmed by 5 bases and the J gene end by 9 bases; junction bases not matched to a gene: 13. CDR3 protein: CASSLTPGLAGPGQYF. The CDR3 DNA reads TGTGCCAGCAGTCTTACTCCGGGACTAGCGGGACCGGGGCAGTACTTC. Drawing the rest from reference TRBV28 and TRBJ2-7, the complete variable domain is DVKVTQSSRYLVKRTGEKVFLECVQDMDHENMFWYRQDPGLGLRLIYFSYDVKMKEKGDIPEGYSVSREKKERFSLILESASTNQTSMYLCASSLTPGLAGPGQYFGPGTRLTVT.

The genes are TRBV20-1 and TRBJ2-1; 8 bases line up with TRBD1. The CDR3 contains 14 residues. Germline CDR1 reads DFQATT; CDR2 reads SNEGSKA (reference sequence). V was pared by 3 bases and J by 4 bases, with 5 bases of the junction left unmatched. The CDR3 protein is CSASETGAYNEQFF. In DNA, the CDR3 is TGCAGTGCTAGCGAGACAGGGGCGTACAATGAGCAGTTCTTC.

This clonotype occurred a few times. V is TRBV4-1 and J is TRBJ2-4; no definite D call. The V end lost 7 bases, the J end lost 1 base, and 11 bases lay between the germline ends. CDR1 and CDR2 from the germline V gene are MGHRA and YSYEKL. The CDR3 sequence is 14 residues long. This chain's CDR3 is CASTSLGAKNIQYF. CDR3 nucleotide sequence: TGCGCCAGCACCTCCTTGGGGGCCAAAAACATTCAGTACTTC.